This passage covers 18 T cell receptor beta chains from one sample sequenced in a study of cytomegalovirus exposure and HLA in healthy donors. The method was immunoSEQ multiplex PCR; TCRdb's version includes in-frame clones alone and lacks a portion of them. The sample records about 200,000 clones, roughly 77% being singletons. Sequencing input: PBMCs. These receptors were taken from a young woman in good health and CMV-seronegative.

This chain uses TRBV4-1 with TRBJ1-2, with 7 bases that match TRBD1. This CDR3 is built from 13 residues. Germline V gene sequence: CDR1 MGHRA, CDR2 YSYEKL. With V trimmed by 5 bases and J by 8 bases, 8 bases remained unmatched. This chain's CDR3 is CASSDRARDGYTF. The CDR3 region has the DNA TGCGCCAGCAGCGACAGGGCGAGGGACGGCTACACCTTC.

There are a few counts of this clone. V and J are TRBV6-1 and TRBJ1-3; TRBD1 is a possible D gene (5 bases). V was trimmed by 8 bases and J by 0 bases, leaving 11 bases between them. The CDR3 spans 14 residues. Germline CDR1 MNHNS, CDR2 SASEGT. DNA for the CDR3: TGTGCCAGCGTGGGGCCGGGCTCTGGAAACACCATATATTTT. This gives the protein CASVGPGSGNTIYF.

The chain carries TRBV2 and TRBJ1-1; possibly TRBD1 for D (5 bases). V was clipped by 3 bases and J by 7 bases, with 6 bases between them. The CDR3 runs to 11 residues. Germline V gene lookup returns CDR1 SNHLY and CDR2 FYNNEI. The CDR3 nucleotides read TGTGCCAGCAGTGACAGGGTTGAAGCTTTCTTT. Protein sequence: CASSDRVEAFF. Using reference TRBV2 and TRBJ1-1 for the parts outside the CDR3, the full variable domain is EPEVTQTPSHQVTQMGQEVILRCVPISNHLYFYWYRQILGQKVEFLVSFYNNEISEKSEIFDDQFSVERPDGSNFTLKIRSTKLEDSAMYFCASSDRVEAFFGQGTRLTVV.

Only a few counts were recorded for this clone. The V gene is TRBV19, the J gene TRBJ1-2; TRBD1 aligns across 7 bases. The germline V gene encodes CDR1 LNHDA and CDR2 SQIVND (reference sequence). The CDR3 spans 14 residues. J was trimmed by 6 bases and V by 3 bases; bases with no gene match: 7. CDR3 sequence: CASSMMGDRDGYTF. DNA of the CDR3: TGTGCCAGTAGTATGATGGGCGACAGGGATGGCTACACCTTC.

The V and J genes are TRBV15 and TRBJ2-7; the match to TRBD2 covers 11 bases. Germline V gene lookup returns CDR1 LNHNV and CDR2 YYDKDF (reference sequence). V shed 0 bases and J 7 bases; nucleotides not matched to a gene: 11. The CDR3 has 17 residues. CDR3 nucleotide sequence: TGTGCCACCAGCAGAGACCTACTAGCGGGAGTTCAAGGAGAGCAGTACTTC. It encodes CATSRDLLAGVQGEQYF.

The gene calls are TRBV4-2 and TRBJ1-5, with 8 bases that match TRBD1. The CDR3 extends over 17 amino acids. Germline-derived CDR1 and CDR2 are LGHNA and YNFKEQ. V was clipped by 4 bases and J by 3 bases; unmatched bases: 11. CDR3 amino acids: CASSLYGQGGNNQPQHF. CDR3 DNA: TGTGCCAGCAGCCTATACGGACAGGGTGGGAACAATCAGCCCCAGCATTTT.

The table lists this clone with a few counts. V gene TRBV29-1 combines with J gene TRBJ1-4; 7 bases fit TRBD1. The CDR3 sequence is 11 residues long. Per germline, CDR1 SQVTM and CDR2 ANQGSEA. The junction had 0 bases not matched to a gene; V was cut back by 4 bases and J by 7 bases. For the CDR3, the DNA is TGCAGCGTTGGACAGGGTGAAAAACTGTTTTTT. Amino acid sequence: CSVGQGEKLFF.

Turning to this clone: The germline gene is not matched at one end of the junction; a read error may be the cause. The CDR3: CSVGGEQGQTF. CDR3 nucleotides: TGCAGCGTGGGCGGGGAACAGGGGCAGACTTTT. The chain joins TRBV29-1 to TRBJ1-4; 7 bases are a match to TRBD1. This CDR3 is built from 11 residues. CDR1 is SQVTM and CDR2 is ANQGSEA in the germline V gene.

The rearrangement links TRBV7-7 to TRBJ2-1, with TRBD2 matching over 8 bases. Germline values: CDR1 SSHAT, CDR2 FNYEAQ (reference sequence). Trimming removed 4 bases from V and 10 bases from J; junction bases left unmatched: 6. The CDR3 has 13 amino acids. CDR3 sequence reads: CASSSTSGLEQFF. The CDR3 nucleotides are TGTGCCAGCAGCTCTACTAGCGGCCTCGAGCAGTTCTTC.

This rearrangement joins TRBV7-2 to TRBJ2-2; 9 bases are a match to TRBD2. Germline trimming cut 7 bases from V and 4 bases from J; bases unmatched to any gene: 13. CDR1 and CDR2 from the germline V gene are SGHTA and FQGNSA. The CDR3 is 17 residues long. CDR3 protein: CASISGTSPSGTGELFF. CDR3 DNA: TGTGCCAGCATTTCCGGGACTAGCCCTAGTGGCACCGGGGAGCTGTTTTTT.

V gene TRBV11-2 combines with J gene TRBJ1-5; D not certain. Per the germline V gene, CDR1 is SGHAT and CDR2 is FQNNGV. With 5 bases removed from V and 4 bases from J, the gap between germline ends came to 12 bases. CDR3 length: 14 amino acids. CDR3 nucleotide sequence: TGTGCCAGCAGCCCCGGTTCGTGGAATCAGCCCCAGCATTTT. Protein: CASSPGSWNQPQHF.

The chain links TRBV15 to TRBJ2-5; 7 bases are shared with TRBD2. Germline CDR1 LNHNV, CDR2 YYDKDF (reference sequence). The CDR3 covers 16 residues. J lost 2 bases, V lost 4 bases, and 10 bases had no gene match. The CDR3 coding sequence is TGTGCCACCAGCAAAAGTAGCGGGCCTGATCAAGAGACCCAGTACTTC. Protein sequence: CATSKSSGPDQETQYF.

The J gene is TRBJ1-1, the V gene TRBV27; TRBD1 might be the D (6 bases). Trimming took 0 bases from V and 3 from J, leaving 11 bases between them. CDR1 and CDR2 (germline): MNHEY, SMNVEV (reference sequence). The CDR3 is made up of 15 amino acids. CDR3 protein: CASSLSGRGDTEAFF. The CDR3 DNA follows: TGTGCCAGCAGTTTATCCGGCAGGGGAGACACTGAAGCTTTCTTT.

The gene calls are TRBV28 and TRBJ2-7, with D possibly TRBD1 on 6 matching bases. Between the trimmed V and J ends, which lost 8 bases and 3 bases, there was a span of 14 bases. This CDR3 contains 13 residues. Germline CDR1 MDHEN, CDR2 SYDVKM. CDR3 DNA: TGTGCCAGCGTCGACAGGACCCTCTACGAGCAGTACTTC. It translates to CASVDRTLYEQYF.

The chain is built from TRBV7-9 and TRBJ2-3; 10 bases map to TRBD2. This CDR3 spans 16 amino acids. The germline gives CDR1 SEHNR, CDR2 FQNEAQ (reference sequence). The V gene end was trimmed by 3 bases and the J gene end by 0 bases; junction bases not matched to a gene: 3. The CDR3 region is CASSLGLAQSTDTQYF. For the CDR3, the DNA is TGTGCCAGCAGCTTGGGACTAGCGCAAAGCACAGATACGCAGTATTTT. The full variable domain, rest sourced from reference TRBV7-9 and TRBJ2-3, is DTGVSQNPRHKITKRGQNVTFRCDPISEHNRLYWYRQTLGQGPEFLTYFQNEAQLEKSRLLSDRFSAERPKGSFSTLEIQRTEQGDSAMYLCASSLGLAQSTDTQYFGPGTRLTVL.

This chain uses TRBV11-2 with TRBJ1-2; the D gene is possibly TRBD1 (5 bases). V was trimmed by 0 bases and J by 3 bases, leaving 14 bases between them. The CDR3 is made up of 16 amino acids. The V gene's germline CDR1 is SGHAT and CDR2 FQNNGV. The CDR3 sequence: CASSLDKRGLDYGYTF. The CDR3 DNA is TGTGCCAGCAGCTTAGATAAAAGGGGCCTCGACTATGGCTACACCTTC.

The chain couples TRBV20-1 to TRBJ2-7; D gene uncertain. CDR1 and CDR2 from the germline V gene are DFQATT and SNEGSKA (reference sequence). V was trimmed by 3 bases and J by 6 bases, leaving 9 bases between them. This CDR3 is 11 amino acids long. The CDR3 spells CSASPYGEQYF. CDR3 nucleotide sequence: TGCAGTGCTAGTCCCTACGGCGAGCAGTACTTC.

This clone has more than one count but fewer than ten. The rearrangement joins TRBV11-3 to TRBJ2-1; TRBD1 is a possible D gene (5 bases). CDR3 size: 14 residues. V lost 2 bases and J lost 5, with 10 bases in between. Germline assignment: CDR1 SGHNT and CDR2 YENEEA. CDR3 bases: TGTGCCAGCAGCTTATTTACCAGGGACAATGAGCAGTTCTTC. This translates into CASSLFTRDNEQFF.